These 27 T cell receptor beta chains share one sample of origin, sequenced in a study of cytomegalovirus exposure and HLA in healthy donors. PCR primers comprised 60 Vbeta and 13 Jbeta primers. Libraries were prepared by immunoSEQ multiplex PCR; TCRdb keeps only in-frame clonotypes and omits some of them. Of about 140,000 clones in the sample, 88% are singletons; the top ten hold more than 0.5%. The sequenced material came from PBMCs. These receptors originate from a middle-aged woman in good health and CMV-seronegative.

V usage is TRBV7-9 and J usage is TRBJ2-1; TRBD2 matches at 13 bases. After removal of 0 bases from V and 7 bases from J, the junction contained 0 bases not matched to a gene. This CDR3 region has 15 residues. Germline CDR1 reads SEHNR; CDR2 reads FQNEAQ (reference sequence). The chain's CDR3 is CASSLALAGGNEQFF. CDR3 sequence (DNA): TGTGCCAGCAGCTTAGCACTAGCGGGAGGGAATGAGCAGTTCTTC. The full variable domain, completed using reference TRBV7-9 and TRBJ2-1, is DTGVSQNPRHKITKRGQNVTFRCDPISEHNRLYWYRQTLGQGPEFLTYFQNEAQLEKSRLLSDRFSAERPKGSFSTLEIQRTEQGDSAMYLCASSLALAGGNEQFFGPGTRLTVL.

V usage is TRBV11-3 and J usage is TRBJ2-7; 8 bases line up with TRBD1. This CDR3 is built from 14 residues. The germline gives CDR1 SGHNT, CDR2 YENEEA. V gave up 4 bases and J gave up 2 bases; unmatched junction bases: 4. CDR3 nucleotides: TGTGCCAGCAGCTCACAGGGGGGCCCCTACGAGCAGTACTTC. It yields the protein CASSSQGGPYEQYF. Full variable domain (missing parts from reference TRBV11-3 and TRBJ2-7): EAGVVQSPRYKIIEKKQPVAFWCNPISGHNTLYWYLQNLGQGPELLIRYENEEAVDDSQLPKDRFSAERLKGVDSTLKIQPAELGDSAVYLCASSSQGGPYEQYFGPGTRLTVT.

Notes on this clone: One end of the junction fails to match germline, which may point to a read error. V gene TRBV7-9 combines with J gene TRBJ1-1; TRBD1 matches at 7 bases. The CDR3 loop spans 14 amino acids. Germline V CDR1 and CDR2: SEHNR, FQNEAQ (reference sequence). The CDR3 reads CSSSLQGQNTEAFF. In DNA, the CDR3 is TGTTCCAGCAGCCTACAGGGGCAGAACACTGAAGCTTTCTTT.

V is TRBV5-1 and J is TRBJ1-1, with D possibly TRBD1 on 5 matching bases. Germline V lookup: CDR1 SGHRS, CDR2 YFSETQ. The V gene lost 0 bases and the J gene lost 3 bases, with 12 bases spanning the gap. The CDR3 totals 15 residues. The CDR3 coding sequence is TGCGCCAGCAGCTTGGGACCGAAGGGGCACACTGAAGCTTTCTTT. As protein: CASSLGPKGHTEAFF.

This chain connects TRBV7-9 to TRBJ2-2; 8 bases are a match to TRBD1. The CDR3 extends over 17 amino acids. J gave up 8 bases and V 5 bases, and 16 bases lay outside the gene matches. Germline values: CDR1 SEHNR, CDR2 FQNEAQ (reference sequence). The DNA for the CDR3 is TGTGCCAGCAGCATAACCGGGACAGGTACCCTCGCTGGGGAGCTGTTTTTT. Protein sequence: CASSITGTGTLAGELFF.

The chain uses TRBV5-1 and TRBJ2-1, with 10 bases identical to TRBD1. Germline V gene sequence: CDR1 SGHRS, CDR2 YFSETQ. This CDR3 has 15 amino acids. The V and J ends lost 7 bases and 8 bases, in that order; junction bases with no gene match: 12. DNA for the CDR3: TGCGCCAGCGCTCTCCAGGACAGGGGGTTTGATGAGCAGTTCTTC. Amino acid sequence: CASALQDRGFDEQFF.

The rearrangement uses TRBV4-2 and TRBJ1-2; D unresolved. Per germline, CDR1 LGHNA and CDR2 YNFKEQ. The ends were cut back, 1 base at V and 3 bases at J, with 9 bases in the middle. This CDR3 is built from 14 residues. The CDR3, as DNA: TGTGCCAGCAGCCAAGGCTTCGAGTACTATGGCTACACCTTC. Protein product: CASSQGFEYYGYTF.

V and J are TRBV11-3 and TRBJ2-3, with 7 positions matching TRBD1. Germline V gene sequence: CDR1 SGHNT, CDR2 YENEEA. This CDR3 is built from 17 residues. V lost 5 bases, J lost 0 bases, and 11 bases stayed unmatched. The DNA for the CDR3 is TGTGCCAGCAGCCATGGGACAGAGGAGACTAGCACAGATACGCAGTATTTT. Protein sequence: CASSHGTEETSTDTQYF.

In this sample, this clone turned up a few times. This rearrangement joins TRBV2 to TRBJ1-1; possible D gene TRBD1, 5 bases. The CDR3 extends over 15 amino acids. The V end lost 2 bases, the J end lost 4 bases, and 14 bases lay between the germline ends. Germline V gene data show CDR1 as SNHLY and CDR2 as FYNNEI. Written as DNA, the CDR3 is TGTGCCAGCAGTGAACGAACAGGTTGGGTCACTGAAGCTTTCTTT. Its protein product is CASSERTGWVTEAFF.

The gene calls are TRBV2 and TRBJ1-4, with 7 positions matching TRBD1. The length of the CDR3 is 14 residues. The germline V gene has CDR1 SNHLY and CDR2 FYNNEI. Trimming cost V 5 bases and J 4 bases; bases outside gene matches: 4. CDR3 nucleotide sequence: TGTGCCAGCAGTCCGGGACAGAATAATGAAAAACTGTTTTTT. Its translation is CASSPGQNNEKLFF.

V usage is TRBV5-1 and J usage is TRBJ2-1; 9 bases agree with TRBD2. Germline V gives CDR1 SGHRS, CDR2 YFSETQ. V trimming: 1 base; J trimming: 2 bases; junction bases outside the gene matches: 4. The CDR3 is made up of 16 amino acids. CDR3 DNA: TGCGCCAGCAGCTTGCCGATAGCGGGGGCCTACAATGAGCAGTTCTTC. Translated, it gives CASSLPIAGAYNEQFF.

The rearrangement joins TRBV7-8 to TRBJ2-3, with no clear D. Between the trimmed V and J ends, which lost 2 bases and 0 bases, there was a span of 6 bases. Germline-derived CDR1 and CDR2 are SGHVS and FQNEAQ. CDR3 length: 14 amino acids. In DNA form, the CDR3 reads TGTGCCAGCAGCTTATCTCCTAGCACAGATACGCAGTATTTT. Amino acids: CASSLSPSTDTQYF.

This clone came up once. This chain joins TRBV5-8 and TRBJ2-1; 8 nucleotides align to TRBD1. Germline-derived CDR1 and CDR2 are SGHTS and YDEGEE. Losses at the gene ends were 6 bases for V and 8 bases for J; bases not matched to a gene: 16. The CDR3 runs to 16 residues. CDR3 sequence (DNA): TGTGCCAGCACTAGGACAGGGTTAGGGTCTAACTATGAGCAGTTCTTC. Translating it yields CASTRTGLGSNYEQFF.

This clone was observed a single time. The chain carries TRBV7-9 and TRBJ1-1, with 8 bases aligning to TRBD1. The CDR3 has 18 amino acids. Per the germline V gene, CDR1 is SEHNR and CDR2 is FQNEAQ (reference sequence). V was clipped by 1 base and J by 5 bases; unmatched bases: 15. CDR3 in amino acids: CASSLGISALNRGTEAFF. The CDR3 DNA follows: TGTGCCAGCAGCTTAGGGATCTCCGCCTTAAACAGGGGGACTGAAGCTTTCTTT.

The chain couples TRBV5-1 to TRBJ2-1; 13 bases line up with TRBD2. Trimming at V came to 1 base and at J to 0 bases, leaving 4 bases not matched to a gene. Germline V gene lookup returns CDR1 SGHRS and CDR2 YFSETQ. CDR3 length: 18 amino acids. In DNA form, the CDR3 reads TGCGCCAGCAGCTTGCCTACTAGCGGGAGGGCCTCCTACAATGAGCAGTTCTTC. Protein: CASSLPTSGRASYNEQFF.

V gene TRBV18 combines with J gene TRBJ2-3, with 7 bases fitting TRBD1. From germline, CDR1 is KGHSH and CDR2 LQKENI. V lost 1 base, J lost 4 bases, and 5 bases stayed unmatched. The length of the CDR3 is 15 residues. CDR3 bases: TGTGCCAGCTCACCACGGGAGACAGGGCCAGATACGCAGTATTTT. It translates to CASSPRETGPDTQYF.

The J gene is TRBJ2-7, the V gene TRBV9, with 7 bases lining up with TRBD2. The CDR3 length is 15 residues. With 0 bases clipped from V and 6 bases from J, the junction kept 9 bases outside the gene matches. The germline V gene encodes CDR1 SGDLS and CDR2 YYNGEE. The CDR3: CASSVVGGSGFEQYF. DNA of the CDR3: TGTGCCAGCAGCGTAGTCGGCGGGAGTGGTTTCGAGCAGTACTTC. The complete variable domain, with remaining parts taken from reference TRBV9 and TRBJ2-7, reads DSGVTQTPKHLITATGQRVTLRCSPRSGDLSVYWYQQSLDQGLQFLIQYYNGEERAKGNILERFSAQQFPDLHSELNLSSLELGDSALYFCASSVVGGSGFEQYFGPGTRLTVT.

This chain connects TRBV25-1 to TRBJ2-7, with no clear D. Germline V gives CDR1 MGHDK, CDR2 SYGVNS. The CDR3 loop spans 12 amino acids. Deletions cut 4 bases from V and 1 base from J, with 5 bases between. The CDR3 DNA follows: TGTGCCAGCAGTGGAACATCCTACGAGCAGTACTTC. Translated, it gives CASSGTSYEQYF.

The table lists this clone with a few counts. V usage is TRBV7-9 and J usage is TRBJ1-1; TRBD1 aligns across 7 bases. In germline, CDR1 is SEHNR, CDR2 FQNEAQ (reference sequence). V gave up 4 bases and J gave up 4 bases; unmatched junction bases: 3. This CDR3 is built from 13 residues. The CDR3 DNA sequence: TGTGCCAGCAGCTCGACAGGGCCCACTGAAGCTTTCTTT. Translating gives CASSSTGPTEAFF.

The DNA for the CDR3 is TGCGCCAGCAGCTTGGGGGGGACTGCCGCCTACGAGCAGTACTTC. Amino acid sequence: CASSLGGTAAYEQYF. The rearrangement joins TRBV5-1 to TRBJ2-7; D might be TRBD2 (6 bases). The germline V gene encodes CDR1 SGHRS and CDR2 YFSETQ. The V and J ends lost 0 bases and 2 bases respectively, with 12 bases between them. This CDR3 spans 15 amino acids.

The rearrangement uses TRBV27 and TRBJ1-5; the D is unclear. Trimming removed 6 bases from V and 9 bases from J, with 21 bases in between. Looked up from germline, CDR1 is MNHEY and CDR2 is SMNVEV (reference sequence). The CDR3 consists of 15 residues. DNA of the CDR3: TGTGCCAGCAGGAGTTGGGGAGAGACGCCGGCGCCCCAGCATTTT. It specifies CASRSWGETPAPQHF.

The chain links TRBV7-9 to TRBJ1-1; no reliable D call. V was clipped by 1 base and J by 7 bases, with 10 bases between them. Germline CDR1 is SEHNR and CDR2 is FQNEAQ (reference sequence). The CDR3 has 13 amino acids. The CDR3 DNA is TGTGCCAGCAGCTTAGGGGAGAAAGTTGAAGCTTTCTTT. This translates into CASSLGEKVEAFF.

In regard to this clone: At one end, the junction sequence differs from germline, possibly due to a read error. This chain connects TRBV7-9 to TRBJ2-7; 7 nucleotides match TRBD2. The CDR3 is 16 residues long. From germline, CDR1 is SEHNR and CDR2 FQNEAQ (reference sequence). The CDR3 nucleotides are TGTTCCAGCACCAGATCTAGCGGAGCGAGCTCCTACGAGCAGTACTTC. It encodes CSSTRSSGASSYEQYF.

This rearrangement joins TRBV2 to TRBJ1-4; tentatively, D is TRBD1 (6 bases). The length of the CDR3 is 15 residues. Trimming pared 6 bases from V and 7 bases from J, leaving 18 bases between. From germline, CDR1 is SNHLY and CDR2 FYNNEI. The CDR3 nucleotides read TGTGCCAGCAGGTACCGGACAGCACTTACTGAAAAACTGTTTTTT. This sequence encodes CASRYRTALTEKLFF.

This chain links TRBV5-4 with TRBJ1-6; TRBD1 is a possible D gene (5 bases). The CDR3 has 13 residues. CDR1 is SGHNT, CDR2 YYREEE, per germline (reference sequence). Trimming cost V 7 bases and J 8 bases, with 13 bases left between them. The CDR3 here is CASSWQGYSPLHF. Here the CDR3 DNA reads TGTGCCAGCTCCTGGCAGGGCTATTCACCCCTCCACTTT.

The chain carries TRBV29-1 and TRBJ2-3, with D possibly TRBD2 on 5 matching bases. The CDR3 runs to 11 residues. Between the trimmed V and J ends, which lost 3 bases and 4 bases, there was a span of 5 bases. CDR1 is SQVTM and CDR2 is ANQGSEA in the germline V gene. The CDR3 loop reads CSVEGADTQYF. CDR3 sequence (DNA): TGCAGCGTTGAGGGAGCAGATACGCAGTATTTT.

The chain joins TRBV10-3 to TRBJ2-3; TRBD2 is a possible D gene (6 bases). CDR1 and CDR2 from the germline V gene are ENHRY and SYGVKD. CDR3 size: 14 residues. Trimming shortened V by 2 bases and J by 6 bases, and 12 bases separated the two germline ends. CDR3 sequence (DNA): TGTGCCATCAGTGAGGGCAGGAGGGACGATACGCAGTATTTT. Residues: CAISEGRRDDTQYF.